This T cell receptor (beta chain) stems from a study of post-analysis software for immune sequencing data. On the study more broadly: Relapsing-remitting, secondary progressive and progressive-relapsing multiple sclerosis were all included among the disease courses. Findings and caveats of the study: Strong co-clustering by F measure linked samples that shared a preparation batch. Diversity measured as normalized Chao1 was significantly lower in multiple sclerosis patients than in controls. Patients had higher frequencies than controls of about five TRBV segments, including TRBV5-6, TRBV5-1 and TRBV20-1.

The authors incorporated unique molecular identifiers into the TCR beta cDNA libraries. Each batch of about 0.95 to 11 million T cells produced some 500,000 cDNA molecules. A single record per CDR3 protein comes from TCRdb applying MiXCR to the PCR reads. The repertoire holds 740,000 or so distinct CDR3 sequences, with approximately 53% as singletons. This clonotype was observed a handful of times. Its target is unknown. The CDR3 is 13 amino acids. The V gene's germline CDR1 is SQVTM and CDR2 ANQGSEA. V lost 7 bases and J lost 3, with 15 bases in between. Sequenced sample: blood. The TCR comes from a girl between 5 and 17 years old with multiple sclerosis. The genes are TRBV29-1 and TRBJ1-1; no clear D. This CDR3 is CSAVRAPDTEAFF. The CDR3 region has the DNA TGCAGCGCCGTGAGGGCGCCGGACACTGAAGCTTTCTTT.